In its sample, the clone carrying this TCR beta chain was seen a few times. Its specificity is unknown. This entry comes from a study of beta chain features in type 1 diabetes. Cell sorting via CD45RO/CCR7/CD25/CD127/CD95/CD27 was performed to obtain CD4+ naive, central memory, regulatory and stem cell-like memory cells. Sequenced material consisted of expressed TCRB transcripts (all of the isolated RNA was reverse transcribed). This table comes from immunoSEQ multiplex PCR, and its TCRdb copy is limited to in-frame clones, with some not included. Of fewer than 200,000 clones listed, 8.1% are singletons. Study findings and constraints: Across patients, naive, central memory and Treg TCRB repertoires exhibited apparently greater similarity than was observed across healthy donors.

This receptor was identified in a man aged 18 to 29 in good health. Source material: central memory CD4+ T cells from blood.

The CDR3 region is CASSPPGQRNTEAFF. CDR3 DNA sequence: TGTGCCAGCTCACCACCGGGACAGAGGAACACTGAAGCTTTCTTT. The gene calls are TRBV18 and TRBJ1-1; 7 nucleotides align to TRBD1. The V gene's germline CDR1 is KGHSH and CDR2 LQKENI. J lost 1 base, V lost 0 bases, and 2 bases had no gene match. This CDR3 region has 15 residues.